One and the same sample provided the 5 T cell receptor beta chains below, sequenced in a study of long-term antiretroviral therapy in people with HIV. The assay, immunoSEQ v3.0, was run at survey level. Sequencing was performed with immunoSEQ multiplex PCR; in TCRdb, only in-frame clones are kept and a portion is missing. The table shows about 21,000 clones, with around four fifths occurring only once. The starting material was unsorted PBMCs, obtained approximately 4 years after starting antiretroviral therapy. The receptors were gathered from a young man with HIV.

The V and J genes are TRBV28 and TRBJ2-7; 8 bases are shared with TRBD1. J was trimmed by 6 bases and V by 8 bases; bases with no gene match: 15. This CDR3 has 15 amino acids. The germline V gene has CDR1 MDHEN and CDR2 SYDVKM. The CDR3: CASGGPGDRFGEQYF. DNA for the CDR3: TGTGCCAGCGGGGGGCCCGGGGACAGGTTTGGCGAGCAGTACTTC. Variable domain in full (rest from reference TRBV28 and TRBJ2-7): DVKVTQSSRYLVKRTGEKVFLECVQDMDHENMFWYRQDPGLGLRLIYFSYDVKMKEKGDIPEGYSVSREKKERFSLILESASTNQTSMYLCASGGPGDRFGEQYFGPGTRLTVT.

V gene TRBV28 combines with J gene TRBJ1-1, with unresolved D. The V and J ends lost 3 bases and 8 bases respectively, with 10 bases between them. Germline V gives CDR1 MDHEN, CDR2 SYDVKM. This CDR3 has 12 residues. The CDR3 DNA reads as TGTGCCAGCAGTTTGGAGTTGTGGGAAGCTTTCTTT. Translation: CASSLELWEAFF.

This chain joins TRBV2 and TRBJ2-3; D gene uncertain. Germline assignment: CDR1 SNHLY and CDR2 FYNNEI. Trimming left V 7 bases short and J 2 bases short, with 7 bases between. This CDR3 has 12 amino acids. The CDR3 DNA reads TGTGCCAGCAAGGTGGTCACAGATACGCAGTATTTT. Its protein is CASKVVTDTQYF.

This clone was seen once. The CDR3 here is CASSLLGGVNEKLFF. The CDR3 nucleotides are TGTGCCAGCAGTTTATTAGGTGGAGTTAATGAAAAACTGTTTTTT. The chain couples TRBV28 to TRBJ1-4, with D unclear. The ends were cut back, 1 base at V and 4 bases at J, with 10 bases in the middle. There are 15 residues in the CDR3. CDR1 and CDR2 from the germline V gene are MDHEN and SYDVKM.

The V and J genes are TRBV27 and TRBJ1-1; no firm D call. The CDR3 runs to 13 residues. Trimming stripped 3 bases from V and 2 bases from J, with 7 bases between. Germline CDR1 is MNHEY and CDR2 is SMNVEV (reference sequence). CDR3 residues: CASSLGINTEAFF. The CDR3 DNA sequence: TGTGCCAGCAGTTTGGGTATTAACACTGAAGCTTTCTTT.